Reported below is one T cell receptor (beta chain). This clone's antigen is unknown. There are no base qualities to consult, and no much larger clone falls within one base. The data stem from a study of control samples from healthy donors and cancer patients (dated by TCRdb to 2020 to 2021). Libraries were made using the immunoSEQ multiplex PCR assay. TCRdb holds this immuneACCESS table with in-frame rearrangements only. Some clones are missing; in checked studies, unresolved V genes explain under half, and the rest has no known cause. Across this sample there are some 150,000 clones, with 94% seen only once. The biggest ten clones account for around 14% of the sample. CDR1 and CDR2, looked up from the germline V gene, are KGHSH and LQKENI. The germline V and J ends show losses of 4 bases and 3 bases respectively, and no gene match explains 6 bases of the junction. From the cysteine up to the phenylalanine, the CDR3 has a length of 14 residues. Only CDR3 DNA remains: 42 bases, in frame from the first base.

The receptor comes from a man aged 35-49 years in good health. This sequence uses TRBV18 and TRBJ2-7, with TRBD1 identical over 7 junction bases. Sample: blood. For the CDR3, the sequence is CASSLPGQNYEQYF. The nucleotide sequence reads TGTGCCAGCTCACTCCCGGGACAGAACTACGAGCAGTACTTC.